This T cell receptor beta chain was observed in a study of T cell responses to AZD1222 COVID-19 vaccine. There are a few counts of this clone. Germline CDR1 DFQATT, CDR2 SNEGSKA (reference sequence). The CDR3 covers 11 residues. Deletions cut 4 bases from V and 4 bases from J, with 8 bases between. Sequencing was performed with immunoSEQ multiplex PCR; in TCRdb, only in-frame clones are kept and a portion is missing. The data contain approximately 140,000 clones, 92% of them singletons. This sequence was found in an adult who received the AZD1222 COVID-19 vaccine. The chain has TRBV20-1 and TRBJ2-7; D is unclear. The sample consisted of peripheral blood, taken 28 days after the second AZD1222 dose. CDR3 in DNA: TGCAGTGCTAAAGAGGCTTACGAGCAGTACTTC. Translating gives CSAKEAYEQYF.